The rows below give T cell receptor beta chains drawn from one sample of a study of cytomegalovirus exposure and HLA in healthy donors. Data came from immunoSEQ multiplex PCR; TCRdb stores just in-frame clones and leaves some out. This sample contains 100,000 to 150,000 clones. Sample: PBMCs. These receptors came from a man aged 25-40 years in good health and CMV-seronegative. The CDR3 runs from the conserved cysteine through the conserved F or W. The D gene is left open where the match is weak.

V gene	D gene	J gene	CDR3 protein	CDR3 DNA
TRBV18	TRBD1	TRBJ1-1	CASSPSLTGTNTEAFF	TGTGCCAGCTCACCATCACTGACAGGGACCAACACTGAAGCTTTCTTT
TRBV6-4	.	TRBJ2-3	CASSGSVSGESDTQYF	TGTGCCAGCAGTGGTTCAGTATCGGGAGAATCAGATACGCAGTATTTT
TRBV5-6	TRBD1	TRBJ2-7	CASSSLGTGPWEQYF	TGTGCCAGCAGCTCCTTAGGGACAGGACCCTGGGAGCAGTACTTC
TRBV28	.	TRBJ1-5	CASSLPDGLYQPQHF	TGTGCCAGCAGTTTACCCGACGGGTTATATCAGCCCCAGCATTTT
TRBV10-3	TRBD1	TRBJ1-3	CAIRPQGATGNTIYF	TGTGCCATCAGACCACAGGGGGCTACTGGAAACACCATATATTTT
TRBV30	.	TRBJ2-4	CAWSPLQGSKNIQYF	TGTGCCTGGAGCCCCCTTCAGGGTTCCAAAAACATTCAGTACTTC
TRBV2	.	TRBJ1-1	CASSELSVKNTEAFF	TGTGCCAGCAGTGAATTATCGGTTAAGAACACTGAAGCTTTCTTT
TRBV5-1	.	TRBJ2-1	CASSFGFEGDEQFF	TGCGCCAGCAGCTTCGGCTTCGAGGGAGATGAGCAGTTCTTC
TRBV30	.	TRBJ1-6	CAWNRDNSYNSPLHF	TGTGCCTGGAACCGGGACAACTCCTATAATTCACCCCTCCACTTT
TRBV30	.	TRBJ2-7	CAWSPPSVPSYEQYF	TGTGCCTGGAGTCCTCCCTCAGTGCCTTCCTACGAGCAGTACTTC
TRBV14	.	TRBJ2-5	CASSPTSPAGHETQYF	TGTGCCAGCAGCCCTACATCTCCAGCGGGACATGAGACCCAGTACTTC
TRBV6-5	TRBD1	TRBJ2-3	CASSTGPGTDTQYF	TGTGCCAGCTCGACAGGGCCGGGGACAGATACGCAGTATTTT
TRBV4-1	TRBD2	TRBJ2-3	CASSPPTREGSKYF	TGCGCCAGCAGCCCCCCCACTCGGGAGGGCAGTAAGTATTTT
TRBV28	.	TRBJ1-5	CASKRSNQPQHF	TGTGCCAGCAAGAGGAGCAATCAGCCCCAGCATTTT
TRBV30	TRBD1	TRBJ1-2	CAWMGQTYGYTF	TGTGCCTGGATGGGACAGACCTATGGCTACACCTTC
TRBV5-1	TRBD1	TRBJ1-1	CASRRNQGVEGTEAFF	TGCGCCAGCCGAAGAAACCAGGGGGTGGAAGGCACTGAAGCTTTCTTT
TRBV19	TRBD1	TRBJ2-1	CASSVTGQDSYNEQFF	TGTGCCAGTAGTGTGACCGGACAGGATTCCTACAATGAGCAGTTCTTC
TRBV5-1	.	TRBJ1-1	CASSSNYGGTTEAFF	TGCGCCAGCAGCTCGAATTACGGGGGGACGACTGAAGCTTTCTTT
TRBV5-1	.	TRBJ2-3	CASSLNRNRDTQYF	TGCGCCAGCAGCTTGAACAGGAATCGAGATACGCAGTATTTT
TRBV27	.	TRBJ2-1	CASSFGAESYNEQFF	TGTGCCAGCAGTTTTGGGGCAGAATCCTACAATGAGCAGTTCTTC
TRBV18	.	TRBJ2-7	CASSPTQDLTYEQYF	TGTGCCAGCTCACCAACACAGGACCTGACCTACGAGCAGTACTTC
TRBV6-5	.	TRBJ1-1	CASSYSGGTEAFF	TGTGCCAGCAGTTACTCCGGGGGAACCGAAGCTTTCTTT
TRBV2	TRBD2	TRBJ2-3	CASSEGGSTDTQYF	TGTGCCAGCAGTGAGGGAGGGAGCACAGATACGCAGTATTTT
TRBV28	.	TRBJ1-5	CASSPGTGFQPQHF	TGTGCCAGCAGTCCCGGAACAGGGTTCCAGCCCCAGCATTTT
TRBV5-1	.	TRBJ2-1	CASSLLGVGQFF	TGCGCCAGCAGCTTGCTGGGCGTGGGGCAGTTCTTC
TRBV30	TRBD1	TRBJ1-2	CASTGIYYGYTF	TGTGCCTCGACAGGGATATACTATGGCTACACCTTC
TRBV6-1	.	TRBJ2-2	CASSAVQSSTGELFF	TGTGCCAGCAGTGCCGTACAGTCTTCCACCGGGGAGCTGTTTTTT
TRBV23-1	.	TRBJ2-7	CASSPDISYEQYF	TGCGCCAGCAGTCCGGACATCTCATACGAGCAGTACTTC
TRBV7-9	.	TRBJ2-5	CASSTYGHLTQETQYF	TGTGCCAGCAGCACATACGGACATTTGACTCAAGAGACCCAGTACTTC
TRBV7-2	TRBD1	TRBJ1-4	CASSLGGDRGEKLFF	TGTGCCAGCAGCCTTGGCGGGGACAGAGGGGAAAAACTGTTTTTT
TRBV9	.	TRBJ1-2	CASSVTSSERGYTF	TGTGCCAGCAGTGTTACGAGTTCCGAGAGGGGCTACACCTTC
TRBV7-3	.	TRBJ2-7	CASSLGLAEEGYEQYF	TGTGCCAGCAGCTTAGGGTTAGCGGAAGAGGGCTACGAGCAGTACTTC
TRBV6-4	TRBD2	TRBJ2-1	CASSGGAGDYNEQFF	TGTGCCAGCAGCGGGGGGGCGGGAGACTACAATGAGCAGTTCTTC
TRBV2	.	TRBJ2-1	CASRASSNEQFF	TGTGCCAGCAGGGCTAGCAGCAATGAGCAGTTCTTC
TRBV28	.	TRBJ1-5	CASSFFESYSNQPQHF	TGTGCCAGCAGTTTTTTCGAGTCCTATAGCAATCAGCCCCAGCATTTT
TRBV15	.	TRBJ2-3	CATSRDGIASGHHTDTQYF	TGTGCCACCAGCAGAGATGGTATTGCATCGGGACACCACACAGATACGCAGTATTTT
TRBV10-3	TRBD2	TRBJ2-7	CAISTSGSSYEQYF	TGTGCCATCAGCACTAGCGGGAGCTCCTACGAGCAGTACTTC
TRBV6-5	TRBD2	TRBJ2-7	CASRLAGESYEQYF	TGTGCCAGCAGGCTAGCGGGGGAATCCTACGAGCAGTACTTC
TRBV4-1	TRBD2	TRBJ2-1	CASTRILAGQSNEQFF	TGCGCCAGCACCCGAATACTAGCGGGACAGTCTAACGAGCAGTTCTTC
TRBV4-3	.	TRBJ2-7	CASSQNDRSDYEQYF	TGCGCCAGCAGCCAAAACGACAGGAGTGACTACGAGCAGTACTTC
TRBV7-2	.	TRBJ1-4	CASSLDSLNEKLFF	TGTGCCAGCAGCCTCGACAGCCTAAATGAAAAACTGTTTTTT
TRBV2	TRBD1	TRBJ2-7	CASRETGDSYEQYF	TGTGCCAGCAGAGAGACAGGGGACTCCTACGAGCAGTACTTC
TRBV28	.	TRBJ2-3	CASSSRRDTQYF	TGTGCCAGCAGTTCCCGGAGGGATACGCAGTATTTT
TRBV6-5	TRBD1	TRBJ1-1	CASRPGQMNTEAFF	TGTGCCAGCAGGCCGGGACAGATGAACACTGAAGCTTTCTTT
TRBV21-1	.	TRBJ1-6	CASSKSGSQGANSPLHF	TGTGCCAGCAGCAAATCCGGATCACAGGGAGCTAATTCACCCCTCCACTTT
TRBV7-3	.	TRBJ1-1	CASSQDKNTEAFF	TGTGCCAGCAGCCAAGACAAGAACACTGAAGCTTTCTTT
TRBV28	.	TRBJ2-1	CASRPGTSYNEQFF	TGTGCCAGCCGGCCCGGGACTTCCTACAATGAGCAGTTCTTC
TRBV4-1	.	TRBJ1-6	CASSQAGKGSEIRSPLHF	TGCGCCAGCAGCCAAGCGGGGAAGGGTTCGGAGATAAGGTCACCCCTCCACTTT
TRBV7-2	.	TRBJ1-1	CASSSVGVTEAFF	TGTGCCAGCAGCTCCGTCGGGGTCACTGAAGCTTTCTTT
TRBV27	.	TRBJ2-2	CASSLGLAATGELFF	TGTGCCAGCAGTTTAGGTTTGGCGGCCACCGGGGAGCTGTTTTTT
TRBV29-1	.	TRBJ2-5	CSVVLRETQYF	TGCAGCGTTGTCCTAAGAGAGACCCAGTACTTC
TRBV7-6	.	TRBJ2-7	CASSLAAGVSYEQYF	TGTGCCAGCAGCTTAGCTGCAGGGGTCAGCTACGAGCAGTACTTC
TRBV15	.	TRBJ1-1	CATSRPDLGGGTEAFF	TGTGCCACCAGCAGACCCGATCTCGGGGGAGGGACTGAAGCTTTCTTT